Listed below are T cell receptor beta chains from one sample, sequenced in a study of blood T cell repertoires in COVID-19. The method was immunoSEQ multiplex PCR; TCRdb's version includes in-frame clones alone and lacks a portion of them. This table holds 100,000 to 150,000 clones, about 89% found once. The sample consisted of peripheral blood. These receptors all come from a woman in her 70s with COVID-19, enrolled during active disease. Both conserved end residues are part of each CDR3. The D gene is left open where the match is weak. Not every row has a clone size; where given, it reads once, few, many or a size class.

j_call: TRBJ1-1
v_call: TRBV30
cdr3_length: 13
d_call: NA
clone_size: once
cdr3_nt: TGTGCCTGGAGTGTCGTCAGGAGGGGTGAAGCTTTCTTT
cdr3_aa: CAWSVVRRGEAFF

j_call: TRBJ1-2
v_call: TRBV23-1
cdr3_length: 16
d_call: NA
clone_size: NA
cdr3_nt: TGCGCCAGCAGTCATCTTCTTGGGGAGCCACATTATGGCTACACCTTC
cdr3_aa: CASSHLLGEPHYGYTF

j_call: TRBJ2-2
v_call: TRBV5-6
cdr3_length: 15
d_call: NA
clone_size: NA
cdr3_nt: TGTGCCAGCAGCTTTGGAGGGGACAACACCGGGGAGCTGTTTTTT
cdr3_aa: CASSFGGDNTGELFF

j_call: TRBJ1-5
v_call: TRBV19
cdr3_length: 15
d_call: NA
clone_size: NA
cdr3_nt: TGTGCCAGTAGTATATTTTGGGGGGGTAATCAGCCCCAGCATTTT
cdr3_aa: CASSIFWGGNQPQHF

j_call: TRBJ2-6
v_call: TRBV30
cdr3_length: 15
d_call: NA
clone_size: NA
cdr3_nt: TGTGCCTGGGAAAACTCCGCATCTGGGGCCAACGTCCTGACTTTC
cdr3_aa: CAWENSASGANVLTF

j_call: TRBJ1-1
v_call: TRBV5-4
cdr3_length: 13
d_call: NA
clone_size: NA
cdr3_nt: TGTGCCAGCAGCTTGGAGGGGCTTTCTGAAGCTTTCTTT
cdr3_aa: CASSLEGLSEAFF

j_call: TRBJ2-5
v_call: TRBV5-6
cdr3_length: 15
d_call: NA
clone_size: NA
cdr3_nt: TGTGCCAGCAGCCCAATTAGTGGGGCTCAAGAGACCCAGTACTTC
cdr3_aa: CASSPISGAQETQYF

j_call: TRBJ2-1
v_call: TRBV6-5
cdr3_length: 13
d_call: NA
clone_size: NA
cdr3_nt: TGTGCCAGCAGTTACTCGACGGGCAATGAGCAGTTCTTC
cdr3_aa: CASSYSTGNEQFF

j_call: TRBJ1-5
v_call: TRBV10-3
cdr3_length: 13
d_call: TRBD1
clone_size: NA
cdr3_nt: TGTGCCAGTCGGACAGGGGACGGTCAGCCCCAGCATTTT
cdr3_aa: CASRTGDGQPQHF

j_call: TRBJ2-3
v_call: TRBV11-2
cdr3_length: 14
d_call: NA
clone_size: NA
cdr3_nt: TGTGCCAGCAGCCGACCTGTAAGGAGGGATACGCAGTATTTT
cdr3_aa: CASSRPVRRDTQYF

j_call: TRBJ2-5
v_call: TRBV3-1/TRBV3-2
cdr3_length: 15
d_call: TRBD2
clone_size: NA
cdr3_nt: TGTGCCAGCAGGCGCCTTGGGGGGGGGTCGGAGACCCAGTACTTC
cdr3_aa: CASRRLGGGSETQYF

j_call: TRBJ2-1
v_call: TRBV5-5
cdr3_length: 13
d_call: TRBD1
clone_size: NA
cdr3_nt: TGTGCCAGCAGGCCGGGACAGAAAAATGAGCAGTTCTTC
cdr3_aa: CASRPGQKNEQFF

j_call: TRBJ2-6
v_call: TRBV5-1
cdr3_length: 15
d_call: NA
clone_size: NA
cdr3_nt: TGCGCCAGCAGCTTAACTGTATCTGGGGCCAACGTCCTGACTTTC
cdr3_aa: CASSLTVSGANVLTF

j_call: TRBJ1-1
v_call: TRBV27
cdr3_length: 14
d_call: NA
clone_size: NA
cdr3_nt: TGTGCCAGCAGTTTAGTCCAAGCGGGCACTGAAGCTTTCTTT
cdr3_aa: CASSLVQAGTEAFF

j_call: TRBJ2-6
v_call: TRBV30
cdr3_length: 16
d_call: NA
clone_size: NA
cdr3_nt: TGTGCCTCAACCGGCCAAGGGGGTCCTGGGGCCAACGTCCTGACTTTC
cdr3_aa: CASTGQGGPGANVLTF

j_call: TRBJ2-3
v_call: TRBV19
cdr3_length: 13
d_call: TRBD2
clone_size: NA
cdr3_nt: TGTGCCAGTAGACTAGCGGGCACAGATACGCAGTATTTT
cdr3_aa: CASRLAGTDTQYF

j_call: TRBJ1-6
v_call: TRBV30
cdr3_length: 13
d_call: NA
clone_size: NA
cdr3_nt: TGTGCCTGGACACAGCAGGGGAATTCACCCCTCCACTTT
cdr3_aa: CAWTQQGNSPLHF

j_call: TRBJ1-6
v_call: TRBV6-1
cdr3_length: 15
d_call: TRBD1
clone_size: NA
cdr3_nt: TGTGCCAGCAGTGAGCTGGGACAGGGTAATTCACCCCTCCACTTT
cdr3_aa: CASSELGQGNSPLHF

j_call: TRBJ2-3
v_call: TRBV10-1
cdr3_length: 16
d_call: TRBD2
clone_size: NA
cdr3_nt: TGCGCCAGCAGTGACCGACTAGCGGGGAGCACAGATACGCAGTATTTT
cdr3_aa: CASSDRLAGSTDTQYF

j_call: TRBJ2-2
v_call: TRBV9
cdr3_length: 17
d_call: TRBD2
clone_size: NA
cdr3_nt: TGTGCCAGCAGCGTAATCCCGGGGGGGCCCTTCACCGGGGAGCTGTTTTTT
cdr3_aa: CASSVIPGGPFTGELFF

j_call: TRBJ1-4
v_call: TRBV19
cdr3_length: 13
d_call: NA
clone_size: NA
cdr3_nt: TGTGCCAGTAGTCAAAACAGGGTTGAAAAACTGTTTTTT
cdr3_aa: CASSQNRVEKLFF

j_call: TRBJ2-7
v_call: TRBV6-6
cdr3_length: 15
d_call: TRBD1
clone_size: NA
cdr3_nt: TGTGCCAGCAGCACGGGACAGGCTCAAACCTACGAGCAGTACTTC
cdr3_aa: CASSTGQAQTYEQYF

j_call: TRBJ2-5
v_call: TRBV25-1
cdr3_length: 16
d_call: NA
clone_size: once
cdr3_nt: TGTGCCAGCAGTGAACCCTCGAGGGGGGGCGGGGAGACCCAGTACTTC
cdr3_aa: CASSEPSRGGGETQYF

j_call: TRBJ1-2
v_call: TRBV14
cdr3_length: 11
d_call: NA
clone_size: NA
cdr3_nt: TGTGCCACCTACCCCGCCTATGGCTACACCTTC
cdr3_aa: CATYPAYGYTF

j_call: TRBJ2-7
v_call: TRBV3-1/TRBV3-2
cdr3_length: 18
d_call: NA
clone_size: NA
cdr3_nt: TGTGCCAGCAGCCAATATATCGCGGCGGGGGCCATCTCCTACGAGCAGTACTTC
cdr3_aa: CASSQYIAAGAISYEQYF

j_call: TRBJ2-2
v_call: TRBV11-2
cdr3_length: 15
d_call: NA
clone_size: NA
cdr3_nt: TGTGCCAGCAGCCCCAGGGTCGGGCACACCGGGGAGCTGTTTTTT
cdr3_aa: CASSPRVGHTGELFF

j_call: TRBJ2-5
v_call: TRBV23-1
cdr3_length: 15
d_call: NA
clone_size: NA
cdr3_nt: TGCGCCAGCACCTGGTGCACAGGCTCCCAAGAGACCCAGTACTTC
cdr3_aa: CASTWCTGSQETQYF

j_call: TRBJ1-4
v_call: TRBV9
cdr3_length: 14
d_call: NA
clone_size: NA
cdr3_nt: TGTGCCAGCAGCGTTGACAGGTATAATGAAAAACTGTTTTTT
cdr3_aa: CASSVDRYNEKLFF

j_call: TRBJ1-1
v_call: TRBV9
cdr3_length: 14
d_call: NA
clone_size: NA
cdr3_nt: TGTGCCAGCAGCGTAGGGGGTGGGAGGCCTGAAGCTTTCTTT
cdr3_aa: CASSVGGGRPEAFF

j_call: TRBJ1-1
v_call: TRBV10-3
cdr3_length: 11
d_call: NA
clone_size: NA
cdr3_nt: TGTGCCATCAGCCGCGGGGAGGGAGCTTTCTTT
cdr3_aa: CAISRGEGAFF

j_call: TRBJ2-6
v_call: TRBV19
cdr3_length: 13
d_call: NA
clone_size: NA
cdr3_nt: TGTGCCAGTTCTAACTCTGGGGCCAACGTCCTGACTTTC
cdr3_aa: CASSNSGANVLTF

j_call: TRBJ1-4
v_call: TRBV11-2
cdr3_length: 15
d_call: TRBD1
clone_size: NA
cdr3_nt: TGTGCCAGCAGCCCTTACAGGGGGGTCGGTGAAAAACTGTTTTTT
cdr3_aa: CASSPYRGVGEKLFF

j_call: TRBJ1-2
v_call: TRBV2
cdr3_length: 13
d_call: TRBD1
clone_size: NA
cdr3_nt: TGTGCCAGCAGTGGGACAGGGGTCTATGGCTACACCTTC
cdr3_aa: CASSGTGVYGYTF

j_call: TRBJ2-3
v_call: TRBV25-1
cdr3_length: 14
d_call: NA
clone_size: NA
cdr3_nt: TGTGCCAGCAAGGGGGAGGGCAGGGCAGATACGCAGTATTTT
cdr3_aa: CASKGEGRADTQYF

j_call: TRBJ2-7
v_call: TRBV4-1
cdr3_length: 15
d_call: TRBD1
clone_size: NA
cdr3_nt: TGCGCCAGCAGCCAATCTGACAGGGGGCTCTACGAGCAGTACTTC
cdr3_aa: CASSQSDRGLYEQYF

j_call: TRBJ2-5
v_call: TRBV10-3
cdr3_length: 15
d_call: NA
clone_size: NA
cdr3_nt: TGTGCCATCAGGGGATCTACAGGGAAACAAGAGACCCAGTACTTC
cdr3_aa: CAIRGSTGKQETQYF

j_call: TRBJ2-1
v_call: TRBV5-1
cdr3_length: 13
d_call: TRBD1
clone_size: NA
cdr3_nt: TGCGCCAGCAGGTTGACAGGGAGCAATGAGCAGTTCTTC
cdr3_aa: CASRLTGSNEQFF

j_call: TRBJ1-4
v_call: TRBV25-1
cdr3_length: 14
d_call: TRBD1
clone_size: NA
cdr3_nt: TGTGCCAGCAGTCAAGGACAGGGACGGGAAAAACTGTTTTTT
cdr3_aa: CASSQGQGREKLFF

j_call: TRBJ1-6
v_call: TRBV28
cdr3_length: 17
d_call: NA
clone_size: few
cdr3_nt: TGTGCCAGCAGTTCCCAATCTCTAAGCTCCTATAATTCACCCCTCCACTTT
cdr3_aa: CASSSQSLSSYNSPLHF

j_call: TRBJ2-1
v_call: TRBV9
cdr3_length: 15
d_call: NA
clone_size: NA
cdr3_nt: TGTGCCAGCAGCGCTCTCAGTGGTCAGGCCAATGAGCAGTTCTTC
cdr3_aa: CASSALSGQANEQFF

j_call: TRBJ1-2
v_call: TRBV5-1
cdr3_length: 15
d_call: NA
clone_size: NA
cdr3_nt: TGCGCCAGCAGCTGGGGTGGGGCTGCCGGCTATGGCTACACCTTC
cdr3_aa: CASSWGGAAGYGYTF

j_call: TRBJ1-6
v_call: TRBV10-3
cdr3_length: 17
d_call: NA
clone_size: NA
cdr3_nt: TGTGCCATCAGCGACCAGGGTATAAGGGCGGATAATTCACCCCTCCACTTT
cdr3_aa: CAISDQGIRADNSPLHF

j_call: TRBJ2-2
v_call: TRBV30
cdr3_length: 13
d_call: NA
clone_size: NA
cdr3_nt: TGTGCCTGGAGTTTCGGGAGCACCGGGGAGCTGTTTTTT
cdr3_aa: CAWSFGSTGELFF

j_call: TRBJ2-2
v_call: TRBV4-1
cdr3_length: 16
d_call: NA
clone_size: NA
cdr3_nt: TGCGCCAGCAGCCAAGGTCTGGGAGGCCGGACCGGGGAGCTGTTTTTT
cdr3_aa: CASSQGLGGRTGELFF

j_call: TRBJ2-5
v_call: TRBV19
cdr3_length: 13
d_call: NA
clone_size: NA
cdr3_nt: TGTGCCAGCAATCAGGGGTCGCAAGAGACCCAGTACTTC
cdr3_aa: CASNQGSQETQYF

j_call: TRBJ2-3
v_call: TRBV13
cdr3_length: 14
d_call: NA
clone_size: NA
cdr3_nt: TGTGCCAGCAGCCCCACCAGGGTCACAGATACGCAGTATTTT
cdr3_aa: CASSPTRVTDTQYF

j_call: TRBJ2-3
v_call: TRBV5-1
cdr3_length: 15
d_call: TRBD2
clone_size: NA
cdr3_nt: TGCGCCAGCAGCTTGAGCGGGGGGGCCGGTAATACGCAGTATTTT
cdr3_aa: CASSLSGGAGNTQYF

j_call: TRBJ2-3
v_call: TRBV19
cdr3_length: 14
d_call: NA
clone_size: NA
cdr3_nt: TGTGCCAGTAGGAAGGCAGGGGTCACAGATACGCAGTATTTT
cdr3_aa: CASRKAGVTDTQYF

j_call: TRBJ2-7
v_call: TRBV6-5
cdr3_length: 15
d_call: NA
clone_size: few
cdr3_nt: TGTGCCAGCCGCGCCACGGAAAGACCGGGCTACGAGCAGTACTTC
cdr3_aa: CASRATERPGYEQYF

j_call: TRBJ2-5
v_call: TRBV30
cdr3_length: 17
d_call: TRBD2
clone_size: few
cdr3_nt: TGTGCCTGGAGTAGGGAGGGACCCTCAAACCTAAAAGAGACCCAGTACTTC
cdr3_aa: CAWSREGPSNLKETQYF

j_call: TRBJ2-1
v_call: TRBV6-5
cdr3_length: 15
d_call: TRBD2
clone_size: NA
cdr3_nt: TGTGCCAGCAGCAACCTAGCGGGGCCCTTCAATGAGCAGTTCTTC
cdr3_aa: CASSNLAGPFNEQFF

j_call: TRBJ1-6
v_call: TRBV19
cdr3_length: 16
d_call: TRBD1
clone_size: NA
cdr3_nt: TGTGCCAGTAGTCTGACAGGGGCGGGGGACGGTTCACCCCTCCACTTT
cdr3_aa: CASSLTGAGDGSPLHF

j_call: TRBJ2-1
v_call: TRBV2
cdr3_length: 15
d_call: TRBD1
clone_size: many
cdr3_nt: TGTGCCAGCAGTGACGGGACAGGGACCTTCAATGAGCAGTTCTTC
cdr3_aa: CASSDGTGTFNEQFF

j_call: TRBJ2-3
v_call: TRBV5-1
cdr3_length: 14
d_call: TRBD2
clone_size: NA
cdr3_nt: TGCGCCAGCAGCTCTAGACTAGCGGGGGATACGCAGTATTTT
cdr3_aa: CASSSRLAGDTQYF

j_call: TRBJ1-1
v_call: TRBV6-5
cdr3_length: 13
d_call: NA
clone_size: NA
cdr3_nt: TGTGCCAGCAGTTACTCCTTGAACACTGAAGCTTTCTTT
cdr3_aa: CASSYSLNTEAFF

j_call: TRBJ1-1
v_call: TRBV28
cdr3_length: 11
d_call: TRBD1
clone_size: many
cdr3_nt: TGTGCCAGCACCTCGGACAGGGGAGCTTTCTTT
cdr3_aa: CASTSDRGAFF

j_call: TRBJ2-3
v_call: TRBV2
cdr3_length: 15
d_call: TRBD2
clone_size: NA
cdr3_nt: TGTGCCAGCAGTGGGAGCGGGGGTTTCACAGATACGCAGTATTTT
cdr3_aa: CASSGSGGFTDTQYF

j_call: TRBJ1-1
v_call: TRBV10-3
cdr3_length: 14
d_call: TRBD1
clone_size: NA
cdr3_nt: TGTGCCATCACTGGGGACAGGGAGGGCACTGAAGCTTTCTTT
cdr3_aa: CAITGDREGTEAFF

j_call: TRBJ1-5
v_call: TRBV7-2
cdr3_length: 15
d_call: NA
clone_size: NA
cdr3_nt: TGTGCCAGCAGCTTAGCGGGCAGGTCTAATCAGCCCCAGCATTTT
cdr3_aa: CASSLAGRSNQPQHF

j_call: TRBJ1-3
v_call: TRBV21-1
cdr3_length: 15
d_call: NA
clone_size: few
cdr3_nt: TGTGCCAGCAGCGAAACGGACAGGGGCGGAAACACCATATATTTT
cdr3_aa: CASSETDRGGNTIYF